The clone carrying this TCR beta chain was seen a single time. The CDR3 loop spans 13 amino acids. J was trimmed by 4 bases and V by 4 bases; bases with no gene match: 2. Germline assignment: CDR1 SGHNT and CDR2 YYREEE (reference sequence). The data belong to a study of blood T cell repertoires in COVID-19. Either two negative PCRs, clearance, or symptom resolution qualified Cohort 3 donors as recovered. Authors' data handling: Counts of nucleated cells, estimated from reference gene primer amplification, were obtained. Produced via immunoSEQ multiplex PCR; TCRdb's table is partial and in-frame only. That table gives V, J and clone size, and the DNA gave D and trimming. The sample has 150,000 to 200,000 clones, roughly 80% seen once; the top ten hold about 8.6%.

The clonotype comes from a woman aged 45-65 years who had recovered from COVID-19. The chain carries TRBV5-4 and TRBJ1-3, with 7 bases lining up with TRBD1. Source material: PBMCs or T cells enriched from blood (not recorded which). The CDR3 spells CASSDREGNTIYF. The CDR3 DNA follows: TGTGCCAGCAGCGACAGGGAAGGAAACACCATATATTTT.